These 6 T cell receptor beta chains originate from one sample sequenced in a study of PD-L1 blockade in urothelial cancer. Produced via immunoSEQ multiplex PCR; TCRdb's table is partial and in-frame only. The table has tens of thousands of clones, roughly nine tenths seen once. This material consisted of PBMCs, taken around atezolizumab (anti-PD-L1) treatment. The receptors originated from a man aged 60 to 69 with urothelial cancer.

The V gene is TRBV11-2, the J gene TRBJ1-1; D possibly corresponds to TRBD1 (6 bases). Trimming shortened V by 7 bases and J by 7 bases, and 16 bases separated the two germline ends. The CDR3 runs to 13 residues. Germline CDR1 SGHAT, CDR2 FQNNGV. The CDR3 DNA sequence: TGTGCCAGCAACCGACAGGAATATGATGAAGCTTTCTTT. Its translation: CASNRQEYDEAFF.

The chain uses TRBV7-2 and TRBJ1-2, with D possibly being TRBD1 (6 bases). Between the trimmed V and J ends, which lost 5 bases and 4 bases, there was a span of 11 bases. Per germline, CDR1 SGHTA and CDR2 FQGNSA. This CDR3 contains 13 residues. The CDR3 sequence: CASSPGRGYGYTF. In DNA, the CDR3 is TGTGCCAGCAGCCCGGGCAGGGGCTATGGCTACACCTTC. Full variable domain (remainder filled in from reference TRBV7-2 and TRBJ1-2): GAGVSQSPSNKVTEKGKDVELRCDPISGHTALYWYRQSLGQGLEFLIYFQGNSAPDKSGLPSDRFSAERTGGSVSTLTIQRTQQEDSAVYLCASSPGRGYGYTFGSGTRLTVV.

In DNA form, the CDR3 reads TGCGCCAGCAGCTTTAAGGGCCTTCACAGGTCTAGCACAGATACGCAGTATTTT. Translating gives CASSFKGLHRSSTDTQYF. This chain links TRBV5-1 with TRBJ2-3; possible D gene TRBD1, 5 bases. Trimming pared 2 bases from V and 0 bases from J, leaving 19 bases between. The CDR3 runs 18 residues. Germline assignment: CDR1 SGHRS and CDR2 YFSETQ.

This clone was seen just once. This CDR3 is CASSRGGGRYEQYF. CDR3 DNA sequence: TGTGCCAGCAGCCGCGGGGGGGGACGTTACGAGCAGTACTTC. V is TRBV6-5 and J is TRBJ2-7; 9 bases match TRBD2. The CDR3 covers 14 residues. Germline CDR1 MNHEY, CDR2 SVGAGI. Trimming at V came to 6 bases and at J to 4 bases, leaving 7 bases not matched to a gene.

The genes are TRBV4-1 and TRBJ1-4; D is uncertain. Trimming cost V 1 base and J 8 bases, with 17 bases left between them. Germline lookup yields CDR1 MGHRA and CDR2 YSYEKL. CDR3 size: 16 residues. The CDR3 DNA reads as TGCGCCAGCAGCCAAGTAGAGACAAGCCTTCGCGAAAAACTGTTTTTT. It codes for CASSQVETSLREKLFF.

The V gene is TRBV5-1, the J gene TRBJ2-3, with D tentatively TRBD1 (6 bases). V was trimmed by 2 bases and J by 2 bases, leaving 9 bases between them. The CDR3 spans 14 residues. Germline V gene sequence: CDR1 SGHRS, CDR2 YFSETQ. CDR3 amino acids: CASSLHRATDTQYF. Here the CDR3 DNA reads TGCGCCAGCAGCTTACACAGGGCCACAGATACGCAGTATTTT.